The rows below give T cell receptor beta chains drawn from one sample of a study of T cells in Graves' hyperthyroidism and ophthalmopathy. TCRdb reanalysed the multiplex PCR reads using MiXCR and keeps one entry per CDR3 protein. This sample has hundreds of thousands of distinct CDR3 sequences, with around 15% found just once. Source material: blood. These TCRs come from a woman between 18 and 29 years old with Graves' hyperthyroidism. Each CDR3 is given with its conserved first and last residue. Fields, in order: V gene, D gene, J gene, clone size, CDR3 DNA, CDR3 protein. D genes are given only for firm matches. Clone sizes are given selectively: once, few, many, or a class where the clone is expanded.

TRBV11-2	TRBD2	TRBJ2-4	few	TGTGCCAGCAGCTCCCTGGGCCCTAGCGGGGGGGCATTAGCCAAAAACATTCAGTACTTC	CASSSLGPSGGALAKNIQYF
TRBV12-3/TRBV12-4	TRBD2	TRBJ2-2	many	TGTGCCAGCAGGCGGGGGGCCGGGAACACCGGGGAGCTGTTTTTT	CASRRGAGNTGELFF
TRBV6-1	TRBD1	TRBJ2-3	few	TGTGCCAGCCAGGTAGGGGGCCCAGATACGCAGTATTTT	CASQVGGPDTQYF
TRBV10-1	NA	TRBJ2-7	NA	TGCGCCAGCAGTGAGTCGGCGGCTGCTATGCAGTACTTC	CASSESAAAMQYF
TRBV6-2/TRBV6-3	NA	TRBJ1-1	many	TGTGCCAGCATCCCGCCCGGGGGCTACTCTGAAGCTTTCTTT	CASIPPGGYSEAFF
TRBV6-5	TRBD2	TRBJ2-5	NA	TGTGCCAGCAGTTACCCGGGACTAGCGGGACAAGAGACCCAGTACTTC	CASSYPGLAGQETQYF
TRBV9	NA	TRBJ1-2	NA	TGTGCCAGCAGCGTACATAGCTATGGCTACACCTTC	CASSVHSYGYTF
TRBV5-1	TRBD1	TRBJ2-5	NA	TGCGCCAGCAGCTCCGGCACGACAGGGCTGAGAGAGACCCAGTACTTC	CASSSGTTGLRETQYF
TRBV27	NA	TRBJ1-4	NA	TGTGCCAGCAGTTTTTGGCAGGGTGGTGGAAAACTGTTTTTT	CASSFWQGGGKLFF
TRBV9	NA	TRBJ2-5	NA	TGTGCCAGCAGCGCTTCCACAGGGTTGGAGACCCAGTACTTC	CASSASTGLETQYF
TRBV9	TRBD1	TRBJ2-7	few	TGTGCCAGCAGCGTAAACGGGGACAGTCCCAGCGAGCAGTACTTC	CASSVNGDSPSEQYF
TRBV4-3	NA	TRBJ2-2	NA	TGCGCCAGCAGCCAATGGTTTGCCGGGGAGCTGTTTTTT	CASSQWFAGELFF
TRBV5-1	TRBD2	TRBJ2-1	NA	TGCGCCAGCAAAAGGGGGCTAGCGGGAAATTTAGGTGAGCAGTTCTTC	CASKRGLAGNLGEQFF
TRBV13	NA	TRBJ2-7	few	TGTGCCAGCAGCCCCCCTAGGGACACGACCTACGAGCAGTACTTC	CASSPPRDTTYEQYF
TRBV3-1	NA	TRBJ2-6	NA	TGTGCCAGCAGCCAATATGCAAGCCCTGGGGCCAACGTCCTGACTTTC	CASSQYASPGANVLTF
TRBV20-1	NA	TRBJ2-7	NA	TGCAGTGCTAGTGACGGACGCGCCTACGAGCAGTACTTC	CSASDGRAYEQYF
TRBV4-2	NA	TRBJ2-3	NA	TGTGCCAGCAGCCAGGGAGGGGGGAGGGAGATGACGCAGTATTTT	CASSQGGGREMTQYF
TRBV6-1	TRBD2	TRBJ2-7	many	TGTGCCAGCAGCCTAGCGGGAGAAGGGGAGCAGTACTTC	CASSLAGEGEQYF
TRBV7-9	NA	TRBJ2-1	NA	TGTGCCAGCAGCTTAGGGCGCCCCGGCGGCAGGGTAAACAATGAGCAGTTCTTC	CASSLGRPGGRVNNEQFF
TRBV9	NA	TRBJ2-7	many	TGTGCCAGCAGCCCAAGGGGGGGGGGCCCCGCGGACGAGCAGTACTTC	CASSPRGGGPADEQYF
TRBV30	NA	TRBJ1-4	many	TGTGCCTGGACAAGACAGGTCGGAGAAAAACTGTTTTTT	CAWTRQVGEKLFF
TRBV7-2	NA	TRBJ1-1	many	TGTGCCAGCAGCTTAAATTCCCCGAACACTGAAGCTTTCTTT	CASSLNSPNTEAFF
TRBV10-3	NA	TRBJ2-7	few	TGTGCCATCAGTGAATCGGGAATCGAGCAGTACTTC	CAISESGIEQYF
TRBV14	NA	TRBJ2-7	NA	TGTGCCAGCAGCCTCGCCAGGCTTTACGAGCAGTACTTC	CASSLARLYEQYF
TRBV3-1	NA	TRBJ1-3	many	TGTGCCAGCAGCCAAGGGAGTATCGGCAACACCATATATTTT	CASSQGSIGNTIYF
TRBV28	NA	TRBJ1-4	NA	TGTGCCAGCAGTTTATCCGGCAGTAATGGAAAACTGTTTTTT	CASSLSGSNGKLFF
TRBV20-1	TRBD1	TRBJ2-3	many	TGCAGTGCTAGAGCCTATTCCGGGACAGGGGACACAGATACGCAGTATTTT	CSARAYSGTGDTDTQYF
TRBV10-3	NA	TRBJ1-2	many	TGTGCCACCAAGGGGATGAGCTATGGCTACACCTTC	CATKGMSYGYTF
TRBV11-2	NA	TRBJ2-7	many	TGTGCCAGCAGTTGGAGATCCACGGACGAGCAGTACTTC	CASSWRSTDEQYF
TRBV27	NA	TRBJ2-4	many	TGTGCCAGCAGTTCAATTGGACAAAGTCGGGACATTCAGTACTTC	CASSSIGQSRDIQYF
TRBV20-1	TRBD1	TRBJ1-6	NA	TGCAGTGCTAGAGGCGACAGGGGCAATTCACCCCTCCACTTT	CSARGDRGNSPLHF
TRBV30	TRBD1	TRBJ1-2	many	TGTGCCTGGAGTTGGTCAGGGGGCTCGAACTATGGCTACACCTTC	CAWSWSGGSNYGYTF
TRBV6-1	NA	TRBJ2-1	many	TGTGCCAGCAGTGAAAGACAGGAATACAATGAGCAGTTCTTC	CASSERQEYNEQFF
TRBV20-1	TRBD1	TRBJ1-6	NA	TGCAGTGCTAGTAGGGCGACAGGGGTCGGTAATTCACCCCTCCACTTT	CSASRATGVGNSPLHF
TRBV6-2/TRBV6-3	NA	TRBJ1-6	many	TGTGCCAGCAGTGACCCGCAGGGGAGGGGATCACCCCTCCACTTT	CASSDPQGRGSPLHF
TRBV5-5	NA	TRBJ1-2	few	TGTGCCAGCAGCTTGGAGGGGTTAGGATATGGCTACACCTTC	CASSLEGLGYGYTF